This TCR beta chain was sequenced in a study of response to subunit inactivated influenza vaccine. This CDR3 spans 12 amino acids. V dropped 7 bases and J dropped 4; count of bases not matched to a gene: 5. Germline CDR1 and CDR2: SQVTM and ANQGSEA. Findings and caveats of the study: The authors suggested that few new T cells are recruited per seasonal influenza vaccination.

TCRdb re-derived calls from the RT-PCR reads in MiXCR, one entry per CDR3 protein. The sample carries hundreds of thousands of distinct CDR3 sequences, 14% recorded once. This clonotype came up a few times. Its matching antigen is unknown. The chain carries TRBV29-1 and TRBJ1-1; 8 positions agree with TRBD1. The sequencing used PBMCs from blood, collected 14 to 15 days before vaccination. This receptor was taken from a man aged 45 to 65 who received an inactivated influenza vaccine. The CDR3 protein is CSGNRGVTEAFF. CDR3 DNA: TGCAGCGGAAACAGGGGGGTCACTGAAGCTTTCTTT. Looking up the rest from reference TRBV29-1 and TRBJ1-1 gives the full variable domain: SAVISQKPSRDICQRGTSLTIQCQVDSQVTMMFWYRQQPGQSLTLIATANQGSEATYESGFVIDKFPISRPNLTFSTLTVSNMSPEDSSIYLCSGNRGVTEAFFGQGTRLTVV.